A single sample is the source of the 21 T cell receptor beta chains below, sequenced in a study of metastatic and nonmetastatic thyroid tumors. Prior to thyroid surgery, none of the patients had received any treatment. TCRdb ran MiXCR on the PCR reads. This sample has about 40,000 clones, with roughly an eighth found just once. Sequenced sample: blood. All receptors derive from a female donor with papillary thyroid cancer or a benign thyroid nodule (not recorded which). Some clones in this sample may be carry-over from other donors' samples.

The table lists this clone with many counts. V usage is TRBV27 and J usage is TRBJ2-2; D not resolved. V gave up 3 bases and J gave up 7 bases, with 6 bases separating them. The germline V gene encodes CDR1 MNHEY and CDR2 SMNVEV (reference sequence). This CDR3 contains 12 residues. The CDR3 sequence is CASSFVVGELFF. The CDR3 region has the DNA TGTGCCAGCAGTTTCGTGGTCGGGGAGCTGTTTTTT.

In this sample, this clone turned up many times. This chain connects TRBV28 to TRBJ2-1; 14 bases agree with TRBD2. The V and J ends lost 6 bases and 1 base, in that order; junction bases with no gene match: 11. Germline loops: CDR1 MDHEN, CDR2 SYDVKM. CDR3 length: 19 amino acids. CDR3 amino acids: CASSPGTSGRPGSYNEQFF. The CDR3 bases are TGTGCCAGCAGCCCCGGGACTAGCGGGAGACCGGGGTCCTACAATGAGCAGTTCTTC.

This clone showed up many times. V and J are TRBV14 and TRBJ1-4; no clear D. The germline V and J ends were trimmed by 1 base and 5 bases, with 20 bases remaining between them. The V gene's germline CDR1 is SGHDN and CDR2 FVKESK. This CDR3 has 18 residues. CDR3 coding DNA: TGTGCCAGCAGCCAAGGCTCATATCCGATCAGGAAAAATGAAAAACTGTTTTTT. This translates into CASSQGSYPIRKNEKLFF.

This clone was found many times. The genes are TRBV28 and TRBJ1-3; D ambiguous. The CDR3 runs to 15 residues. Germline V gene data show CDR1 as MDHEN and CDR2 as SYDVKM. V lost 5 bases and J lost 2, with 13 bases in between. CDR3 DNA: TGTGCCAGCAGTATACATAGCGGGACTGGAAACACCATATATTTT. It yields the protein CASSIHSGTGNTIYF.

This clone was counted many times. The chain uses TRBV20-1 and TRBJ1-1, with 9 bases lining up with TRBD1. From germline, CDR1 is DFQATT and CDR2 SNEGSKA (reference sequence). With 5 bases clipped from V and 8 bases from J, the junction kept 9 bases outside the gene matches. CDR3 size: 13 residues. CDR3 region: CSAPRMGQGEAFF. DNA of the CDR3: TGCAGTGCTCCTCGGATGGGACAGGGAGAAGCTTTCTTT.

This clone was seen at least ten times. The chain couples TRBV6-1 to TRBJ2-1; tentatively, D is TRBD2 (6 bases). CDR1 is MNHNS and CDR2 is SASEGT in the germline V gene. Trimming pared 8 bases from V and 7 bases from J, leaving 21 bases between. The CDR3 is 15 residues long. CDR3 sequence reads: CASGGLFRLRNEQFF. The CDR3 DNA reads as TGTGCCAGCGGGGGACTTTTTCGGTTGAGAAATGAGCAGTTCTTC.

This clone was seen only a few times. A much larger clone sits a single nucleotide away, making a read error possible. V and J are TRBV3-1 and TRBJ1-1; possible D gene TRBD1, 6 bases. With 4 bases removed from V and 11 bases from J, the gap between germline ends came to 17 bases. Germline loops: CDR1 LGHDT, CDR2 YNNKEL (reference sequence). The CDR3 is 13 amino acids. CDR3 sequence reads: CASSPGARGEAFF. The CDR3 DNA follows: TGTGCCAGCAGCCCAGGGGCCCGGGGGGAGGCTTTCTTT.

This clone was recorded only once. CDR3 sequence reads: CSARVGTGGNQPQHF. DNA of the CDR3: TGCAGTGCTAGAGTAGGGACAGGGGGCAATCAGCCCCAGCATTTT. The chain recombines TRBV20-1 with TRBJ1-5; 10 bases align to TRBD1. CDR1 is DFQATT and CDR2 is SNEGSKA in the germline V gene (reference sequence). CDR3 size: 15 residues. The V and J ends lost 1 base and 2 bases, in that order; junction bases with no gene match: 2.

This clone was seen many times. J is TRBJ1-4 and V is TRBV18, with D maybe TRBD1 (5 bases). The CDR3 spans 15 residues. V lost 4 bases and J lost 4, with 13 bases in between. Germline assignment: CDR1 KGHSH and CDR2 LQKENI. In DNA form, the CDR3 reads TGTGCCAGCTCACAGGGGACGGCGGGTAATGAAAAACTGTTTTTT. Translation: CASSQGTAGNEKLFF.

Of note for this clone: One base away lies a much larger clone, so this may be a sequencing read error. The rearrangement links TRBV27 to TRBJ2-5; D unclear. The ends were cut back, 6 bases at V and 1 base at J, with 15 bases in the middle. The CDR3 extends over 15 amino acids. CDR1 and CDR2 from the germline V gene are MNHEY and SMNVEV (reference sequence). The CDR3 nucleotides are TGTGCCAGCAGACCCTCTTTTCGCAGCCAAGAGACCCAGTACTTC. Amino acids: CASRPSFRSQETQYF.

This clone has a count of ten or more. The chain couples TRBV20-1 to TRBJ1-2; D not resolved. Germline CDR1 DFQATT, CDR2 SNEGSKA (reference sequence). Trimming took 5 bases from V and 5 from J, leaving 21 bases between them. CDR3 length equals 15 residues. CDR3 DNA sequence: TGCAGTGCTCCAAAACGCCTCGGGGAAGGGTATGGCTACACCTTC. Protein product: CSAPKRLGEGYGYTF.

This clone was seen more than once but under ten times. Other DNA sequences in this specimen translate into the identical CDR3. The chain carries TRBV27 and TRBJ2-1; D is ambiguous. The CDR3 has 14 amino acids. V was pared by 4 bases and J by 4 bases, with 11 bases between. Germline loops: CDR1 MNHEY, CDR2 SMNVEV (reference sequence). CDR3 DNA: TGTGCCAGCAGTTCCCCAGGTGGTTACAATGAGCAGTTCTTC. Protein product: CASSSPGGYNEQFF.

Many counts were recorded for this clone. This clone may be a read error of a much larger clone one base away. This chain uses TRBV4-1 with TRBJ1-3; maybe TRBD1 (5 bases). This CDR3 comprises 14 residues. The germline V gene encodes CDR1 MGHRA and CDR2 YSYEKL. CDR3 region: CASSQVGPENAIYF. In DNA form, the CDR3 reads TGCGCCAGCAGCCAAGTGGGGCCGGAAAACGCCATATATTTT.

This clone has ten or more counts. This sequence joins TRBV3-1 and TRBJ1-3; weak D call: TRBD1 (5 bases). Deletions cut 7 bases from V and 4 bases from J, with 14 bases between. In germline, CDR1 is LGHDT, CDR2 YNNKEL (reference sequence). The CDR3 has 14 amino acids. DNA for the CDR3: TGTGCCAGCACCATAGGGGTGCAGGGAAACACCATATATTTT. This gives the protein CASTIGVQGNTIYF.

This clone was counted many times. At the DNA level, this CDR3 is encoded by other sequences in the same sample as well. The chain recombines TRBV7-3 with TRBJ1-2; maybe TRBD1 (5 bases). With 5 bases removed from V and 8 bases from J, the gap between germline ends came to 18 bases. The CDR3 has 14 amino acids. Germline CDR1 is SGHTA and CDR2 is FQGTGA. The CDR3 loop is CASSTSGRDGGYTF. CDR3 coding DNA: TGTGCCAGCAGCACTTCCGGCCGGGACGGCGGCTACACCTTC.

Ten or more counts support this clone. The chain carries TRBV20-1 and TRBJ2-7; D perhaps matches TRBD2 (6 bases). The CDR3 extends over 16 amino acids. V lost 2 bases and J 3 bases, leaving 20 bases between the germline ends. Germline assignment: CDR1 DFQATT and CDR2 SNEGSKA (reference sequence). This CDR3 is CSARRSGLRSDYEQYF. The CDR3 nucleotides are TGCAGTGCTAGACGATCGGGACTCAGAAGCGACTACGAGCAGTACTTC.

At least ten counts were recorded for this clone. The CDR3 protein is CASRKMTGMNTEAFF. In DNA, the CDR3 is TGTGCCAGCAGAAAAATGACCGGCATGAACACTGAAGCTTTCTTT. This chain links TRBV2 with TRBJ1-1, with D hard to call. This CDR3 comprises 15 residues. Germline V lookup: CDR1 SNHLY, CDR2 FYNNEI. Trimming took off 6 bases at V and 0 bases at J, with 14 bases between the two ends. Full variable domain (rest looked up from reference TRBV2 and TRBJ1-1): EPEVTQTPSHQVTQMGQEVILRCVPISNHLYFYWYRQILGQKVEFLVSFYNNEISEKSEIFDDQFSVERPDGSNFTLKIRSTKLEDSAMYFCASRKMTGMNTEAFFGQGTRLTVV.

This clone was observed many times. V gene TRBV5-5 combines with J gene TRBJ1-1, with a possible D match to TRBD1 (6 bases). The CDR3 is 15 residues long. Germline CDR1 reads SGHKS; CDR2 reads YYEKEE (reference sequence). Trimming left V 5 bases short and J 4 bases short, with 18 bases between. The CDR3 loop is CASRGRGWSGTEAFF. The CDR3 bases are TGTGCCAGCAGGGGTAGGGGGTGGAGTGGCACTGAAGCTTTCTTT.

This clone was detected ten times or more. Just one base apart from a much larger clone, this may be a read error. This chain links TRBV4-1 with TRBJ1-2; D ambiguous. The V end lost 1 base, the J end lost 6 bases, and 18 bases lay between the germline ends. The germline CDR1 and CDR2 sequences are MGHRA and YSYEKL. The CDR3 runs to 16 residues. In DNA form, the CDR3 reads TGCGCCAGCAGCCAAGTGGTCACCCGTTGTGATCATGGCTACACCTTC. It is translated as CASSQVVTRCDHGYTF.

The chain carries TRBV28 and TRBJ2-2, with D possibly TRBD1 on 5 matching bases. The CDR3 is 13 amino acids. Trimming stripped 10 bases from V and 6 bases from J, with 15 bases between. Germline V lookup: CDR1 MDHEN, CDR2 SYDVKM. CDR3: CATRRQPPGELFF. CDR3 nucleotides: TGTGCCACAAGAAGACAGCCACCCGGGGAGCTGTTTTTT.

This clone was counted at least ten times. This chain connects TRBV7-8 to TRBJ2-1; D may be TRBD1 or TRBD2 (5 bases each). This CDR3 spans 15 amino acids. Germline V gene lookup returns CDR1 SGHVS and CDR2 FQNEAQ. Trimming removed 1 base from V and 3 bases from J, with 10 bases in between. The DNA for the CDR3 is TGTGCCAGCAGCTTAGGTTTTGGGGGCTACAATGAGCAGTTCTTC. This sequence encodes CASSLGFGGYNEQFF.